This TCR beta chain was captured by sequencing in a study of PD-L1 blockade in urothelial cancer. Study overall: Between 0 and 3 chemotherapy regimens preceded treatment for each patient. The researchers analyzed blood 3 weeks (second dose) and 6 weeks after treatment start. The median T cell count in blood samples was 140,000 to 150,000.

For this clone: Antigen specificity is unknown.

Study observations and caveats: Durable-benefit patients showed greater tumor-associated blood clone expansion at 3 weeks.

CDR3 length: 13 residues. Trimming left V 0 bases short and J 2 bases short, with 5 bases between. The germline CDR1 and CDR2 sequences are MNHEY and SVGAGI. Profiling relied on immunoSEQ multiplex PCR, and the TCRdb table lists in-frame clones only, not all of them. The sample has around 56,000 clones, more than 70% seen once. Sequencing was performed on PBMCs, taken around atezolizumab (anti-PD-L1) treatment. The chain uses TRBV6-5 and TRBJ2-7, with D possibly TRBD1 on 5 matching bases. The TCR was taken from a man aged 50 or older with urothelial cancer. CDR3 DNA sequence: TGTGCCAGCAGTTACTCGACAGCCTACGAGCAGTACTTC. Translation: CASSYSTAYEQYF.